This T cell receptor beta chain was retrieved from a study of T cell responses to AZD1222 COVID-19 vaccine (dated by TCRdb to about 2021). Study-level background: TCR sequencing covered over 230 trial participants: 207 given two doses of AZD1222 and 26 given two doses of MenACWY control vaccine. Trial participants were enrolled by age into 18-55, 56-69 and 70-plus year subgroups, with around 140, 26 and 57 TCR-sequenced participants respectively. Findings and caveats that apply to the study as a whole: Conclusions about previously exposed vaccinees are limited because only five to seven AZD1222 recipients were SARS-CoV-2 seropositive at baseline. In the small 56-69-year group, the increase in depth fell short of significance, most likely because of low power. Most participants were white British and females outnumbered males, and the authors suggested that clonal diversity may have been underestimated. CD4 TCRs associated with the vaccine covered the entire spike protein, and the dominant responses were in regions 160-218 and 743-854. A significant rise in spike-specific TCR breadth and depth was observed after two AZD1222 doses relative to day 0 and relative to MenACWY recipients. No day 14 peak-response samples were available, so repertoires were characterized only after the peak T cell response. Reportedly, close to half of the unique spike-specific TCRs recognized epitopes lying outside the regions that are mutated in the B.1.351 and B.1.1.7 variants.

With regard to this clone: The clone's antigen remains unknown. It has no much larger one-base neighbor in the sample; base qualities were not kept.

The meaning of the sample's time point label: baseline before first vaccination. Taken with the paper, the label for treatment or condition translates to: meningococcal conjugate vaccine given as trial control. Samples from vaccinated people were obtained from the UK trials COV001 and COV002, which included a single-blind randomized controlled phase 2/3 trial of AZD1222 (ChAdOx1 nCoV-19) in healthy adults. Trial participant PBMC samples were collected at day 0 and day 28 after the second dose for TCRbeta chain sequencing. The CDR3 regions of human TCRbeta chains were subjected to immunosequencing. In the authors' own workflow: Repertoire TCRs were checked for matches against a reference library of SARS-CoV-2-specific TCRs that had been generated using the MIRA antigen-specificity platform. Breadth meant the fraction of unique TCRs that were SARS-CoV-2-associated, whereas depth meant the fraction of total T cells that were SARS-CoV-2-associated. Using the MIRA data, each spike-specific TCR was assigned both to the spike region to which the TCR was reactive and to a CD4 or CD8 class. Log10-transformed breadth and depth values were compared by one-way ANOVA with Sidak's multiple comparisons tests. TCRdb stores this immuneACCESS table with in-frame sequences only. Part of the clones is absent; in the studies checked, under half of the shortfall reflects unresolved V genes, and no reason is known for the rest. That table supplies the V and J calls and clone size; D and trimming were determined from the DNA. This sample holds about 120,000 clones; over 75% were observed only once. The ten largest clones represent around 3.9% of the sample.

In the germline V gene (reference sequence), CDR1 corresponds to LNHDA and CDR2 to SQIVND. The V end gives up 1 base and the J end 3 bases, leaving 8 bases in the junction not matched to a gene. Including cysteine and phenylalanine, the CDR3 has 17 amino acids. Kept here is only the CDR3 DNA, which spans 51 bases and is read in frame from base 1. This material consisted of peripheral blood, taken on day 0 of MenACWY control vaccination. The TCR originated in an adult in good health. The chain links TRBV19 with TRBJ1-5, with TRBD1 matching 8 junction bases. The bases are TGTGCCAGTAGTATAGTTCGGCCAGGGGGCTACAATCAGCCCCAGCATTTT. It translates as CASSIVRPGGYNQPQHF.